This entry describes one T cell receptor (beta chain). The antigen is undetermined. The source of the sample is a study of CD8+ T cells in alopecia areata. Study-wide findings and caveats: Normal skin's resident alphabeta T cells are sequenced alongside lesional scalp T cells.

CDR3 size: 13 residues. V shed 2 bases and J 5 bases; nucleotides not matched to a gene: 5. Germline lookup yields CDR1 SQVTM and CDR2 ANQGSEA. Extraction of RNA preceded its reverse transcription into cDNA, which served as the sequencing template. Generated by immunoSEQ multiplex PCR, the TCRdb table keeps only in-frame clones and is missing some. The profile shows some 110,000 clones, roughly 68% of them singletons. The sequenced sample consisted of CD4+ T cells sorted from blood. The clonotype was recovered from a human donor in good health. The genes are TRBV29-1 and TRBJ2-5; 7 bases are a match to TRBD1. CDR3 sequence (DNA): TGCAGCGTTGAACAGGGCAGGGGGGAGACCCAGTACTTC. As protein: CSVEQGRGETQYF.